The entry that follows covers one T cell receptor beta chain sequence. Its matching antigen is unknown. RNA amounts of about 0.5 to 1 ug underwent reverse transcription with random hexamers. Each CDR3 protein is one row after TCRdb ran MiXCR on the immunoSEQ multiplex PCR reads. The profile shows approximately 190,000 distinct CDR3 sequences, 95% of them singletons. The data originate from a study of CD8 T cells in Susac syndrome. General study results and limits: Where Susac syndrome CD4+ T cell repertoires were concerned, no clonal expansion was evident.

The Susac syndrome patients fit the recently defined diagnostic criteria for definite or probable disease. Negative isolation yielded the CD8+ and CD4+ T cells, while FACS enriched the TEMRA cells. Trimming took off 3 bases at V and 9 bases at J, with 26 bases between the two ends. The germline V gene encodes CDR1 DFQATT and CDR2 SNEGSKA (reference sequence). This CDR3 is built from 16 residues. The chain is built from TRBV20-1 and TRBJ2-5, with D tentatively TRBD2 (6 bases). The source material was CD4+ T cells from PBMCs. The TCR comes from a human donor with Susac syndrome. CDR3 in amino acids: CSASLLPGTSLRPQYF. CDR3 nucleotide sequence: TGCAGTGCTAGCTTACTCCCGGGGACTTCCCTTCGACCCCAGTACTTC.